A single sample is the source of the 11 T cell receptor beta chains below, sequenced in a study of blood T cell repertoires in COVID-19. Libraries were prepared by immunoSEQ multiplex PCR; TCRdb keeps only in-frame clonotypes and omits some of them. The sample comprises some 300,000 clones, roughly 91% of which are singletons, and roughly 2% rests with the top ten. The sample comprised PBMCs or T cells enriched from blood (not recorded which). The receptors originated from a woman aged 60-70 years in a cohort exposed to, infected with or recovered from COVID-19 (not recorded which).

V and J are TRBV9 and TRBJ1-2, with 7 bases that match TRBD1. This CDR3 region has 14 residues. The V segment lost 0 bases and the J segment 8 bases; nucleotides outside the gene matches: 7. Germline V gene sequence: CDR1 SGDLS, CDR2 YYNGEE. CDR3 residues: CASSVGNRGGGYTF. CDR3 DNA: TGTGCCAGCAGCGTAGGAAACAGGGGAGGCGGCTACACCTTC.

CDR3 DNA sequence: TGTGCCAGCAGTCTCTACGGACAGGGGAATAATTCACCCCTCCACTTT. This encodes CASSLYGQGNNSPLHF. The rearrangement uses TRBV27 and TRBJ1-6; 9 positions match TRBD1. The CDR3 is made up of 16 amino acids. Germline loops: CDR1 MNHEY, CDR2 SMNVEV (reference sequence). The J segment lost 5 bases and the V segment lost 5 bases, leaving 7 bases of the junction unmatched.

The chain combines TRBV19 with TRBJ2-3; D is possibly TRBD1 (5 bases). V shed 1 base and J shed 5 bases, with 22 bases lying between them. This CDR3 has 18 amino acids. Germline V gene data show CDR1 as LNHDA and CDR2 as SQIVND (reference sequence). The CDR3 protein is CASSIAPIQGYVGDTQYF. CDR3 DNA: TGTGCCAGTAGTATAGCCCCAATTCAGGGATACGTTGGAGATACGCAGTATTTT.

The V and J genes are TRBV5-4 and TRBJ2-2, with TRBD2 matching 7 bases. J gave up 5 bases and V 4 bases, and 5 bases lay outside the gene matches. This CDR3 contains 14 residues. Germline V gives CDR1 SGHNT, CDR2 YYREEE (reference sequence). The DNA for the CDR3 is TGTGCCAGCAGCGGGGGAGGGCGAACCGGGGAGCTGTTTTTT. Residues: CASSGGGRTGELFF.

V and J are TRBV2 and TRBJ1-2, with TRBD1 matching over 7 bases. This CDR3 is built from 14 residues. The J segment lost 2 bases and the V segment lost 5 bases, leaving 5 bases of the junction unmatched. Germline values: CDR1 SNHLY, CDR2 FYNNEI. The CDR3 DNA sequence: TGTGCCAGCAGTCCTCTGACAGGGAACTATGGCTACACCTTC. Translation: CASSPLTGNYGYTF. The full variable domain, its missing parts supplied by reference TRBV2 and TRBJ1-2, is EPEVTQTPSHQVTQMGQEVILRCVPISNHLYFYWYRQILGQKVEFLVSFYNNEISEKSEIFDDQFSVERPDGSNFTLKIRSTKLEDSAMYFCASSPLTGNYGYTFGSGTRLTVV.

The genes are TRBV13 and TRBJ2-6, with 10 positions matching TRBD2. CDR1 and CDR2 from the germline V gene are PRHDT and FYEKMQ (reference sequence). The junction had 4 bases not matched to a gene; V was cut back by 5 bases and J by 0 bases. The CDR3 is 17 residues long. CDR3 DNA sequence: TGTGCCAGCAGCGTGGGACTAGCGAGCTCTGGGGCCAACGTCCTGACTTTC. Protein product: CASSVGLASSGANVLTF.

V usage is TRBV28 and J usage is TRBJ2-3; a weak D match, TRBD1 (6 bases). CDR3 length: 16 amino acids. V lost 6 bases and J lost 3, with 19 bases in between. Per germline, CDR1 MDHEN and CDR2 SYDVKM. CDR3 region: CASSHFRGEGTDTQYF. Here the CDR3 DNA reads TGTGCCAGCAGCCACTTCAGGGGAGAGGGAACAGATACGCAGTATTTT.

This sequence joins TRBV15 and TRBJ2-7; 12 bases agree with TRBD2. Germline V lookup: CDR1 LNHNV, CDR2 YYDKDF (reference sequence). This CDR3 comprises 14 residues. The V and J ends lost 3 bases and 9 bases, in that order; junction bases with no gene match: 6. The CDR3 loop is CATSSASGRGSQYF. The CDR3 coding sequence is TGTGCCACCAGCAGCGCTAGCGGGAGGGGCTCGCAGTACTTC.

V and J are TRBV2 and TRBJ2-7; 7 nucleotides line up with TRBD2. Germline V lookup: CDR1 SNHLY, CDR2 FYNNEI. CDR3 length: 14 residues. V was pared by 5 bases and J by 2 bases, with 6 bases of the junction left unmatched. CDR3 amino acids: CASSLGTNPYEQYF. The CDR3 DNA is TGTGCCAGCAGTTTGGGGACTAATCCCTACGAGCAGTACTTC.

The chain carries TRBV10-1 and TRBJ2-7; D gene unclear. Germline V gives CDR1 WNHNN, CDR2 SYGVQD (reference sequence). V lost 2 bases and J 5 bases, leaving 10 bases between the germline ends. This CDR3 contains 13 residues. The CDR3 loop reads CASSETASHEQYF. The CDR3 DNA follows: TGCGCCAGCAGTGAGACAGCATCCCACGAGCAGTACTTC.

The chain has TRBV7-2 and TRBJ1-2, with unresolved D. The CDR3 contains 13 residues. Per the germline V gene, CDR1 is SGHTA and CDR2 is FQGNSA. Trimming took 1 base from V and 8 from J, leaving 11 bases between them. The CDR3 region has the DNA TGTGCCAGCAGCTTAGAGAGTCAACGGGGCTACACCTTC. It yields the protein CASSLESQRGYTF.